This TCR beta chain is drawn from a study of CD8+ T cells in alopecia areata. Whole-study context: Patients received oral tofacitinib, 5 to 10 mg twice daily, for moderate-to-severe alopecia areata.

Notes on this clone: Its matching antigen is unknown.

As the sequencing template, cDNA was produced by extracting RNA and reverse transcribing it. The method was immunoSEQ multiplex PCR; TCRdb's version includes in-frame clones alone and lacks a portion of them. This sample has more than 95,000 clones, with roughly two fifths found just once. Trimming removed 1 base from V and 9 bases from J, with 10 bases in between. Germline-derived CDR1 and CDR2 are SGHTA and FQGNSA. The CDR3 covers 13 residues. Study conclusions and caveats: More clonal than normal scalp was lesional scalp, particularly alopecia totalis/universalis.

This rearrangement joins TRBV7-2 to TRBJ2-1; no firm D call. The sequence derives from a human donor with alopecia areata. Sequenced: CD4+ T cells sorted from blood. In DNA form, the CDR3 reads TGTGCCAGCAGCTTAGTCTCTAGAACTGAGCAGTTCTTC. Translating gives CASSLVSRTEQFF.